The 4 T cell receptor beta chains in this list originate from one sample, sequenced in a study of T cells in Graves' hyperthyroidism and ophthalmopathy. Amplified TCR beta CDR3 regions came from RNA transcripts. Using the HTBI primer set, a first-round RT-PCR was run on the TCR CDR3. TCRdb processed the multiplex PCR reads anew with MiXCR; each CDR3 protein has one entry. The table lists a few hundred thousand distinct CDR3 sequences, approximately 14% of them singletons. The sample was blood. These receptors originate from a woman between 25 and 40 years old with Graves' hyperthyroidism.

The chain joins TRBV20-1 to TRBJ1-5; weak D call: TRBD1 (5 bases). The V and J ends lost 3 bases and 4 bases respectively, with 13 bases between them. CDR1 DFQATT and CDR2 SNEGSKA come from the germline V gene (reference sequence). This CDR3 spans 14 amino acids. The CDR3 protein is CSASSGTANQPQHF. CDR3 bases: TGCAGTGCTAGTTCCGGGACGGCAAATCAGCCCCAGCATTTT.

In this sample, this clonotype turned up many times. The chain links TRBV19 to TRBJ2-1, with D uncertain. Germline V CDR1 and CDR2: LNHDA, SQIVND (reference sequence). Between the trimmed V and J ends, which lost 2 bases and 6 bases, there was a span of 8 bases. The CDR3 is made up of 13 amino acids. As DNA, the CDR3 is TGTGCCAGTAGTATACGACGTTCCAATGAGCAGTTCTTC. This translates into CASSIRRSNEQFF.

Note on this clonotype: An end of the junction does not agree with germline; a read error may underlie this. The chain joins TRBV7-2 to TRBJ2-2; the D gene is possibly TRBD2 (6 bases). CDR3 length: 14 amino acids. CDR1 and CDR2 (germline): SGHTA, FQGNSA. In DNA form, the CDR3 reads TGTGCCGGCAGCCCGGGAGTCAACACCGGGGAGCTGTTTTTT. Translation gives CAGSPGVNTGELFF.

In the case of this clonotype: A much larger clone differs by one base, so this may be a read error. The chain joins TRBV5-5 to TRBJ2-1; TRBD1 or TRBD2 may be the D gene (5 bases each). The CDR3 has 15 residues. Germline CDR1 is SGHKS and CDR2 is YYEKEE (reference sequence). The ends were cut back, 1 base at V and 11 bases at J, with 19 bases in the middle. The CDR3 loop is CASSLIRALANKQFF. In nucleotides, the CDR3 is TGTGCCAGCAGCTTGATCAGGGCTTTAGCGAACAAGCAGTTCTTC.